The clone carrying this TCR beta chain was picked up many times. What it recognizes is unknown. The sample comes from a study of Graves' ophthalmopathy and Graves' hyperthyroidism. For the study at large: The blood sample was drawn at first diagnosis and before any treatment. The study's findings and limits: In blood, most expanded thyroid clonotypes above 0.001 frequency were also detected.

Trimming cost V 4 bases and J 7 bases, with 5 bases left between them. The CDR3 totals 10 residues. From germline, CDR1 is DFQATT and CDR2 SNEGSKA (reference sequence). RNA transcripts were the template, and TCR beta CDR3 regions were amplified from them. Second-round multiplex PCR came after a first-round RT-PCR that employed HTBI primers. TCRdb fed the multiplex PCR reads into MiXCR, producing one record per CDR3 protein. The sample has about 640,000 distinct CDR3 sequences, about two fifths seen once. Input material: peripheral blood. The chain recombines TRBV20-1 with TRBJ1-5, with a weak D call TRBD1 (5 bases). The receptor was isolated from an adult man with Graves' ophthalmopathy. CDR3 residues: CSATGQPQHF. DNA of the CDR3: TGCAGTGCTACAGGGCAGCCCCAGCATTTT.